This T cell receptor (beta chain) was identified in a study of blood T cell repertoires in COVID-19. Study at large: Researchers got acute and convalescent COVID-19 samples from the United States, Italy and Spain.

Original processing methods: Estimation of nucleated cell counts relied on the amplification of reference gene primers. Profiled with immunoSEQ multiplex PCR; TCRdb holds only in-frame clones, not every one. The DNA was the basis for D and trimming; V, J and clone size are from that table. The table includes 150,000 to 200,000 clones, 65% to 85% detected once. The ends lost 6 bases at V and 6 bases at J; junction bases unmatched: 4. The CDR3 totals 14 residues. Germline V gene lookup returns CDR1 KGHDR and CDR2 SFDVKD. The clonotype comes from an elderly woman with acute or convalescent COVID-19. The chain uses TRBV24-1 and TRBJ2-1; 10 bases align to TRBD1. The sequenced sample was peripheral blood. The CDR3 region is CATSTRTGGNEQFF. The CDR3 coding sequence is TGTGCCACCAGTACGAGGACAGGGGGCAATGAGCAGTTCTTC.